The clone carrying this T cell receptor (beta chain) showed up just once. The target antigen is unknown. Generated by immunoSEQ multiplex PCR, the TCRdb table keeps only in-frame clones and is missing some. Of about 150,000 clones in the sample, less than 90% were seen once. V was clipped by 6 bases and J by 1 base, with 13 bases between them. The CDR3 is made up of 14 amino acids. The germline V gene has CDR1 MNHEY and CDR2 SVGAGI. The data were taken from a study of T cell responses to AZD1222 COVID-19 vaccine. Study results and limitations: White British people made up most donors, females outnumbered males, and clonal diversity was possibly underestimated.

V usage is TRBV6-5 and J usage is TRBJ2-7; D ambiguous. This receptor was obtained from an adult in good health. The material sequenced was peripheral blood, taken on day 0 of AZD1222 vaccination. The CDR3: CASRHSLGSYEQYF. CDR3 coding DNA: TGTGCCAGCAGGCACTCCTTGGGGTCCTACGAGCAGTACTTC.